Below are 16 T cell receptor beta chains sequenced from a single sample in a study of response to subunit inactivated influenza vaccine. Each CDR3 protein is one row after TCRdb ran MiXCR on the RT-PCR reads. The sample lists roughly 700,000 distinct CDR3 sequences, approximately 15% occurring once. This material consisted of PBMCs from blood, taken roughly 15 days before vaccination. These receptor sequences come from a man aged 45-65 years who received an inactivated influenza vaccine.

This clonotype showed up just a few times. The V call is TRBV29-1, the J call TRBJ2-5, with D tentatively TRBD1 (5 bases). The V end lost 4 bases, the J end lost 1 base, and 13 bases lay between the germline ends. This CDR3 contains 14 residues. Germline CDR1 and CDR2: SQVTM and ANQGSEA. In DNA form, the CDR3 reads TGCAGCGTTGCCCGGGTGGGGCTCCAAGAGACCCAGTACTTC. The encoded protein is CSVARVGLQETQYF.

The chain employs TRBV7-6 and TRBJ1-2; D perhaps matches TRBD1 (6 bases). This CDR3 spans 15 amino acids. Trimming cost V 5 bases and J 0 bases, with 13 bases left between them. Germline assignment: CDR1 SGHVS and CDR2 FNYEAQ. The CDR3 loop is CASSPQQGTNYGYTF. The DNA for the CDR3 is TGTGCCAGCAGCCCCCAACAGGGAACTAACTATGGCTACACCTTC.

The chain uses TRBV7-9 and TRBJ2-7, with 9 bases fitting TRBD1. Losses at the gene ends were 4 bases for V and 6 bases for J; bases not matched to a gene: 10. The CDR3 covers 15 residues. The germline gives CDR1 SEHNR, CDR2 FQNEAQ (reference sequence). The CDR3 nucleotides are TGTGCCAGCAGCTACCACCGACAGGGGGGTGGCGAGCAGTACTTC. Translation: CASSYHRQGGGEQYF.

The rearrangement links TRBV28 to TRBJ2-7; D not certain. This CDR3 is 17 amino acids long. Between the trimmed V and J ends, which lost 5 bases and 2 bases, there was a span of 22 bases. The germline V gene has CDR1 MDHEN and CDR2 SYDVKM. CDR3 nucleotide sequence: TGTGCCAGCAGTCCCATGATTAGGGCGAATTTAGCCTACGAGCAGTACTTC. Protein sequence: CASSPMIRANLAYEQYF.

This clonotype was recorded at least ten times. This rearrangement joins TRBV27 to TRBJ1-2; 9 bases match TRBD1. V was clipped by 5 bases and J by 5 bases; unmatched bases: 9. CDR3 length: 15 residues. Germline assignment: CDR1 MNHEY and CDR2 SMNVEV (reference sequence). The CDR3 loop reads CASSPATGGSYGYTF. In nucleotides, the CDR3 is TGTGCCAGCAGTCCTGCGACAGGGGGATCGTATGGCTACACCTTC.

A few counts support this clonotype. The chain has TRBV29-1 and TRBJ2-5; a possible D gene is TRBD2 (6 bases). There are 12 residues in the CDR3. V dropped 8 bases and J dropped 5 bases, with 15 bases sitting between them. Per the germline V gene, CDR1 is SQVTM and CDR2 is ANQGSEA. The CDR3 DNA sequence: TGCAGCTCCGGCTCAGGGAGGGAGACCCAGTACTTC. Translating it yields CSSGSGRETQYF.

The V call is TRBV11-1, the J call TRBJ2-7; 8 bases match TRBD2. The germline V gene has CDR1 SGHAT and CDR2 FQDESV (reference sequence). With 1 base clipped from V and 6 bases from J, the junction kept 17 bases outside the gene matches. CDR3 size: 18 residues. CDR3 residues: CASSLGPRAGDVKGEQYF. Written as DNA, the CDR3 is TGTGCCAGCAGCTTAGGCCCTAGAGCGGGGGATGTCAAAGGCGAGCAGTACTTC.

This clonotype has more than one count but fewer than ten. The chain uses TRBV5-1 and TRBJ2-3; D gene uncertain. Trimming pared 0 bases from V and 4 bases from J, leaving 9 bases between. The CDR3 is 14 amino acids. Germline V gene data show CDR1 as SGHRS and CDR2 as YFSETQ. CDR3 residues: CASSLGRASDTQYF. CDR3 sequence (DNA): TGCGCCAGCAGCTTGGGTAGGGCCTCAGATACGCAGTATTTT.

This clonotype was counted between two and nine times. The rearrangement links TRBV6-2 or TRBV6-3 to TRBJ1-1, with a weak D call TRBD1 (6 bases). This CDR3 comprises 15 residues. Trimming cost V 5 bases and J 5 bases, with 18 bases left between them. Germline CDR1 reads MNHEY; CDR2 reads SVGEGT. The CDR3: CASSPRVLRGTEAFF. CDR3 coding DNA: TGTGCCAGCAGTCCCCGGGTCTTGAGGGGGACTGAAGCTTTCTTT.

The gene calls are TRBV6-1 and TRBJ2-7, with a weak D call TRBD1 (6 bases). V lost 9 bases and J lost 2, with 11 bases in between. CDR1 is MNHNS and CDR2 is SASEGT in the germline V gene. There are 12 residues in the CDR3. The CDR3 loop is CASDRNTYEQYF. CDR3 bases: TGTGCCAGTGACAGGAACACCTACGAGCAGTACTTC.

The rearrangement joins TRBV9 to TRBJ2-1; TRBD1 aligns across 8 bases. The CDR3 has 15 amino acids. The V and J ends lost 0 bases and 8 bases, in that order; junction bases with no gene match: 7. Germline assignment: CDR1 SGDLS and CDR2 YYNGEE. The DNA for the CDR3 is TGTGCCAGCAGCGTAGCAGGGAGGACAGGGTATGAGCAGTTCTTC. Translation gives CASSVAGRTGYEQFF.

On this clonotype: The junction differs from germline at one of its ends, possibly a read error. The chain is built from TRBV24-1 and TRBJ2-5; D might be TRBD2 (6 bases). Germline V lookup: CDR1 KGHDR, CDR2 SFDVKD. The CDR3 spans 13 residues. The CDR3 DNA follows: TGTGCCACGGCGGGATCAGGGACGGAGACCCAGCACTTC. It is translated as CATAGSGTETQHF.

The table lists this clonotype with many counts. This chain uses TRBV5-1 with TRBJ1-4; TRBD1 aligns across 9 bases. J gave up 6 bases and V 2 bases, and 5 bases lay outside the gene matches. The CDR3 is 15 residues long. Germline V CDR1 and CDR2: SGHRS, YFSETQ. DNA of the CDR3: TGCGCCAGCAGCTTCTTACAGGGGGCAGATGAAAAACTGTTTTTT. Protein: CASSFLQGADEKLFF. Using reference TRBV5-1 and TRBJ1-4 for the parts outside the CDR3, the full variable domain is KAGVTQTPRYLIKTRGQQVTLSCSPISGHRSVSWYQQTPGQGLQFLFEYFSETQRNKGNFPGRFSGRQFSNSRSEMNVSTLELGDSALYLCASSFLQGADEKLFFGSGTQLSVL.

The CDR3 nucleotides read TGCGCCAGCAGCGCAACAACAGGGGGCAGGGAGCAGTTCTTC. This codes for CASSATTGGREQFF. The V call is TRBV5-1, the J call TRBJ2-1; 9 positions match TRBD1. The CDR3 is made up of 14 amino acids. The germline V gene has CDR1 SGHRS and CDR2 YFSETQ. V shed 4 bases, J shed 10 bases, and the junction held 9 bases outside the gene matches.

This clonotype was seen repeatedly, ten times or more. J is TRBJ1-4 and V is TRBV12-3 or TRBV12-4, with 7 bases fitting TRBD1. J gave up 8 bases and V 6 bases, and 9 bases lay outside the gene matches. The CDR3 totals 14 residues. CDR3 loop: CASSRRWDSEKLFF. CDR3 nucleotides: TGTGCCAGCAGCCGAAGGTGGGACAGCGAAAAACTGTTTTTT.

This clonotype was picked up a small number of times. The rearrangement links TRBV7-2 to TRBJ1-5; no reliable D call. The germline V gene has CDR1 SGHTA and CDR2 FQGNSA. This CDR3 is 15 amino acids long. V lost 1 base to trimming and J lost 0 bases, with 7 bases between them. The CDR3 nucleotides are TGTGCCAGCAGCTTAGAGTTCGCTAGCAATCAGCCCCAGCATTTT. The encoded protein is CASSLEFASNQPQHF.